One and the same sample provided the 27 T cell receptor beta chains below, sequenced in a study of OX40 agonist ivuxolimab in advanced cancers. Repertoires were generated with immunoSEQ multiplex PCR, while TCRdb's copy carries only in-frame clones and drops some. The table has about 64,000 clones, approximately 88% seen once. Sequenced here: CD4+ or CD8+ T cells sorted from blood, sampled in a trial of the OX40 agonist ivuxolimab. The source of these receptors is an adult with an advanced solid tumor such as melanoma, head and neck, liver or kidney cancer.

The chain is built from TRBV4-1 and TRBJ2-5; 11 positions agree with TRBD2. J was trimmed by 3 bases and V by 4 bases; bases with no gene match: 4. CDR1 is MGHRA and CDR2 is YSYEKL in the germline V gene. The CDR3 is 15 residues long. The CDR3 sequence is CASSPGTSGKETQYF. The CDR3 nucleotides read TGCGCCAGCAGCCCCGGGACTAGCGGAAAAGAGACCCAGTACTTC.

The V and J genes are TRBV6-1 and TRBJ2-7; TRBD2 matches at 11 bases. Per germline, CDR1 MNHNS and CDR2 SASEGT. The V gene end was trimmed by 6 bases and the J gene end by 7 bases; junction bases not matched to a gene: 8. The CDR3 sequence is 14 residues long. CDR3 nucleotides: TGTGCCAGCAGAAGACTAGCGGGGATAGGGGAGCAGTACTTC. It encodes CASRRLAGIGEQYF.

V and J are TRBV27 and TRBJ2-6, with D possibly being TRBD1 or TRBD2 (5 bases each). The germline V gene encodes CDR1 MNHEY and CDR2 SMNVEV (reference sequence). CDR3 size: 19 residues. The V gene lost 5 bases and the J gene lost 0 bases, with 20 bases spanning the gap. CDR3 sequence: CASSQRGAALPSGANVLTF. The DNA for the CDR3 is TGTGCCAGCAGTCAGAGGGGTGCAGCATTACCCTCTGGGGCCAACGTCCTGACTTTC.

V and J are TRBV4-1 and TRBJ2-1; perhaps TRBD2 as D (5 bases). The length of the CDR3 is 12 residues. The V end was cut by 0 bases, the J end by 9 bases, with 6 bases between. Germline V CDR1 and CDR2: MGHRA, YSYEKL. CDR3 protein: CASSQEDFEQFF. The CDR3 bases are TGCGCCAGCAGCCAAGAGGACTTTGAGCAGTTCTTC.

J is TRBJ2-7 and V is TRBV27; D gene unclear. The CDR3 contains 13 residues. The ends were cut back, 6 bases at V and 1 base at J, with 10 bases in the middle. Germline V gene sequence: CDR1 MNHEY, CDR2 SMNVEV (reference sequence). This CDR3 reads CASSRRPSYEQYF. The DNA for the CDR3 is TGTGCCAGCAGCCGACGGCCATCCTACGAGCAGTACTTC.

The chain is built from TRBV19 and TRBJ2-7; TRBD1 aligns across 9 bases. This CDR3 is 16 amino acids long. The J segment lost 4 bases and the V segment lost 6 bases, leaving 13 bases of the junction unmatched. Germline V gives CDR1 LNHDA, CDR2 SQIVND (reference sequence). The CDR3 protein is CASRFTPRDRAYEQYF. The CDR3 DNA follows: TGTGCCAGTAGGTTTACCCCACGGGACAGGGCTTACGAGCAGTACTTC.

The chain has TRBV5-5 and TRBJ2-5; D might be TRBD1 (5 bases). Looked up from germline, CDR1 is SGHKS and CDR2 is YYEKEE (reference sequence). CDR3 size: 14 residues. Trimming took off 0 bases at V and 0 bases at J, with 6 bases between the two ends. CDR3 sequence (DNA): TGTGCCAGCAGCTTGGGACAGCACCAAGAGACCCAGTACTTC. Its translation is CASSLGQHQETQYF. The whole variable domain, filled in from reference TRBV5-5 and TRBJ2-5, reads DAGVTQSPTHLIKTRGQQVTLRCSPISGHKSVSWYQQVLGQGPQFIFQYYEKEERGRGNFPDRFSARQFPNYSSELNVNALLLGDSALYLCASSLGQHQETQYFGPGTRLLVL.

The gene calls are TRBV4-3 and TRBJ1-5; D ambiguous. The CDR3 loop spans 14 amino acids. V shed 0 bases and J shed 7 bases, with 10 bases lying between them. Germline CDR1 LGHNA, CDR2 YSLEER. Here the CDR3 reads CASSQDQGRQPQHF. CDR3 sequence (DNA): TGCGCCAGCAGCCAAGATCAAGGACGGCAGCCCCAGCATTTT.

This clone is a singleton in its sample. This chain's CDR3 is CSAGGAAEYVEQFF. Written as DNA, the CDR3 is TGCAGCGCCGGGGGGGCCGCTGAATACGTAGAGCAGTTCTTC. The rearrangement uses TRBV29-1 and TRBJ2-1, with 8 bases aligning to TRBD2. J lost 10 bases, V lost 7 bases, and 15 bases had no gene match. CDR3 size: 14 residues. Germline assignment: CDR1 SQVTM and CDR2 ANQGSEA.

The chain uses TRBV18 and TRBJ1-4; D might be TRBD1 (5 bases). Trimming shortened V by 6 bases and J by 6 bases, and 14 bases separated the two germline ends. The CDR3 contains 14 residues. Per the germline V gene, CDR1 is KGHSH and CDR2 is LQKENI. The CDR3 DNA follows: TGTGCCAGCTCGCGTGGGACCCGAGATGAAAAACTGTTTTTT. Protein sequence: CASSRGTRDEKLFF.

The chain couples TRBV10-3 to TRBJ1-3; no clear D gene. Trimming took off 7 bases at V and 2 bases at J, with 3 bases between the two ends. Germline CDR1 is ENHRY and CDR2 is SYGVKD. CDR3 size: 11 residues. The CDR3 coding sequence is TGTGCCATCAACCCTGGAAACACCATATATTTT. Translated: CAINPGNTIYF.

The chain combines TRBV5-5 with TRBJ1-2; D call uncertain. Trimming took off 2 bases at V and 4 bases at J, with 18 bases between the two ends. CDR3 length: 16 residues. Germline loops: CDR1 SGHKS, CDR2 YYEKEE (reference sequence). The CDR3 is CASSFRFNDPIYGYTF. CDR3 in DNA: TGTGCCAGCAGCTTTCGTTTTAACGACCCCATCTATGGCTACACCTTC.

The J gene is TRBJ1-1, the V gene TRBV29-1; D gene unclear. Trimming took off 1 base at V and 1 base at J, with 7 bases between the two ends. The CDR3 extends over 13 amino acids. Germline V gene data show CDR1 as SQVTM and CDR2 as ANQGSEA. CDR3 DNA: TGCAGCGTTGAAGGCCGGAGGAACACTGAAGCTTTCTTT. Its translation: CSVEGRRNTEAFF.

The chain uses TRBV6-5 and TRBJ1-2, with 7 bases that match TRBD1. In germline, CDR1 is MNHEY, CDR2 SVGAGI. CDR3 length: 13 residues. The trim removed 5 bases at V and 4 bases at J, leaving 4 bases unmatched. The CDR3 is CASSQQGIYGYTF. CDR3 nucleotide sequence: TGTGCCAGCAGTCAACAGGGGATCTATGGCTACACCTTC.

The chain is built from TRBV30 and TRBJ2-7; tentatively, D is TRBD1 (5 bases). The ends were cut back, 3 bases at V and 4 bases at J, with 16 bases in the middle. The CDR3 has 14 amino acids. Germline CDR1 GTSNPN, CDR2 SVGIG (reference sequence). The CDR3 DNA follows: TGTGCCTGGAGGCATAGGGGCCCTCGTTACGAGCAGTACTTC. Translation: CAWRHRGPRYEQYF. Full variable domain (missing parts from reference TRBV30 and TRBJ2-7): SQTIHQWPATLVQPVGSPLSLECTVEGTSNPNLYWYRQAAGRGLQLLFYSVGIGQISSEVPQNLSASRPQDRQFILSSKKLLLSDSGFYLCAWRHRGPRYEQYFGPGTRLTVT.

The chain employs TRBV15 and TRBJ2-3, with a weak D call TRBD2 (5 bases). CDR3 length: 15 residues. Trimming took off 3 bases at V and 6 bases at J, with 16 bases between the two ends. Germline CDR1 LNHNV, CDR2 YYDKDF (reference sequence). This CDR3 reads CATSRRAASGDTQYF. The CDR3 DNA reads TGTGCCACCAGCAGGCGGGCGGCCTCTGGGGATACGCAGTATTTT.

V gene TRBV5-4 combines with J gene TRBJ2-1; 8 bases agree with TRBD2. Germline V gene data show CDR1 as SGHNT and CDR2 as YYREEE (reference sequence). V dropped 0 bases and J dropped 4; count of bases not matched to a gene: 6. The CDR3 loop spans 16 amino acids. Written as DNA, the CDR3 is TGTGCCAGCAGCTTGGAGGGACTAGGAGGATACAATGAGCAGTTCTTC. Protein product: CASSLEGLGGYNEQFF.

This clone was seen a single time. The chain has TRBV5-1 and TRBJ1-3; D gene unclear. Germline CDR1 is SGHRS and CDR2 is YFSETQ. The CDR3 sequence is 15 residues long. Trimming pared 0 bases from V and 0 bases from J, leaving 7 bases between. The CDR3 here is CASSLGRYSGNTIYF. Written as DNA, the CDR3 is TGCGCCAGCAGCTTGGGCAGGTACTCTGGAAACACCATATATTTT.

The chain carries TRBV14 and TRBJ1-5, with 7 bases identical to TRBD1. CDR3 length equals 15 residues. Germline CDR1 is SGHDN and CDR2 is FVKESK. The J segment lost 7 bases and the V segment lost 1 base, leaving 7 bases of the junction unmatched. Here the CDR3 reads CASSQGQGKGQPQHF. DNA of the CDR3: TGTGCCAGCAGCCAAGGACAGGGAAAGGGGCAGCCCCAGCATTTT.

The J gene is TRBJ1-1, the V gene TRBV13; the match to TRBD1 covers 8 bases. The CDR3 length is 15 residues. V shed 5 bases and J 4 bases; nucleotides not matched to a gene: 9. Germline loops: CDR1 PRHDT, CDR2 FYEKMQ (reference sequence). The CDR3 loop is CASSRRTGGGTEAFF. The CDR3 DNA is TGTGCCAGCAGCCGTCGAACAGGGGGTGGCACTGAAGCTTTCTTT.

The chain couples TRBV18 to TRBJ2-2; D perhaps matches TRBD1 (6 bases). The CDR3 loop spans 20 amino acids. V lost 3 bases to trimming and J lost 0 bases, with 23 bases between them. Germline V gives CDR1 KGHSH, CDR2 LQKENI. As DNA, the CDR3 is TGTGCCAGCTCACCGGACAGTCGAATAAGGCGAATTACGAACACCGGGGAGCTGTTTTTT. Encoded protein: CASSPDSRIRRITNTGELFF. Filled out from reference TRBV18 and TRBJ2-2, the complete variable domain reads NAGVMQNPRHLVRRRGQEARLRCSPMKGHSHVYWYRQLPEEGLKFMVYLQKENIIDESGMPKERFSAEFPKEGPSILRIQQVVRGDSAAYFCASSPDSRIRRITNTGELFFGEGSRLTVL.

The J gene is TRBJ2-3, the V gene TRBV6-5, with 10 positions matching TRBD2. Germline V CDR1 and CDR2: MNHEY, SVGAGI. The V gene end was trimmed by 2 bases and the J gene end by 5 bases; junction bases not matched to a gene: 7. This CDR3 is 16 amino acids long. In DNA form, the CDR3 reads TGTGCCAGCAGTTACCGGACTAGCGGTATGGGAGATACGCAGTATTTT. As protein: CASSYRTSGMGDTQYF.

The chain employs TRBV9 and TRBJ1-2; D unresolved. The germline V gene has CDR1 SGDLS and CDR2 YYNGEE. This CDR3 is built from 14 residues. V lost 3 bases to trimming and J lost 4 bases, with 13 bases between them. CDR3 coding DNA: TGTGCCAGCAGCGACAGCTTAGAGGGCTATGGCTACACCTTC. Translated, it gives CASSDSLEGYGYTF.

This rearrangement joins TRBV5-4 to TRBJ2-1, with TRBD2 identical over 10 bases. Losses at the gene ends were 5 bases for V and 4 bases for J; bases not matched to a gene: 6. This CDR3 comprises 15 residues. The germline V gene encodes CDR1 SGHNT and CDR2 YYREEE (reference sequence). CDR3 sequence (DNA): TGTGCCAGCAGTTTAACTAGCGGGATTTACAATGAGCAGTTCTTC. Its protein product is CASSLTSGIYNEQFF.

The chain recombines TRBV7-6 with TRBJ2-2; D gene unclear. The CDR3 has 14 amino acids. V was shortened by 3 bases and J by 0 bases, with 5 bases between the two germline ends. The germline V gene has CDR1 SGHVS and CDR2 FNYEAQ. CDR3 nucleotide sequence: TGTGCCAGCAGCTTGAAGGCGAACACCGGGGAGCTGTTTTTT. This codes for CASSLKANTGELFF. Together with reference TRBV7-6 and TRBJ2-2, the CDR3 gives the full variable domain: GAGVSQSPRYKVTKRGQDVALRCDPISGHVSLYWYRQALGQGPEFLTYFNYEAQQDKSGLPNDRFSAERPEGSISTLTIQRTEQRDSAMYRCASSLKANTGELFFGEGSRLTVL.

The chain links TRBV2 to TRBJ2-7; TRBD1 matches at 8 bases. Germline lookup yields CDR1 SNHLY and CDR2 FYNNEI. J lost 5 bases, V lost 7 bases, and 10 bases had no gene match. CDR3 length equals 14 residues. CDR3 sequence: CASNQQGVGNEQYF. CDR3 in DNA: TGTGCCAGCAACCAACAGGGGGTGGGAAACGAGCAGTACTTC.

This sequence joins TRBV10-1 and TRBJ2-1, with D perhaps matching TRBD1 (6 bases). The CDR3 covers 14 residues. V was trimmed by 4 bases and J by 6 bases, leaving 13 bases between them. CDR1 and CDR2 (germline): WNHNN, SYGVQD (reference sequence). The DNA of the CDR3 is TGCGCCAGCAGTGGCGGACAGCTTGGCAATGAGCAGTTCTTC. Its protein is CASSGGQLGNEQFF.